This TCR beta chain was retrieved from a study of memory CD4+ T cells and cytomegalovirus serostatus (dated by TCRdb to the late 2010s). Context from the whole study: The cohort included roughly 33 healthy adults from Belgium, of whom 9 were CMV seropositive and approximately 25 were CMV seronegative. CD4+ memory TCRbeta repertoires of a Belgian cohort with known cytomegalovirus serostatus were sequenced in order to replicate a published TCR-based CMV serostatus classifier. Study-wide conclusions, independent of this receptor: On the Belgian cohort, the classifier based on the original framework reached a median bootstrapped AUC of approximately 0.95, with a 95% CI of 0.76-1.00. CMV serostatus prediction reached a median bootstrapped AUC of about 0.94 with the original framework and about 0.91 with a US-trained random forest. Results were interpreted as suggesting that the CMV-associated TCR signature is largely present in the CD4+ memory repertoire. Among the 160 or so previously reported CMV-associated TCRbeta sequences, some 69 showed up in the CD4+ memory repertoires, with each one found in between one and five individuals. Unlike the original study, which covered naive and memory CD4+ and CD8+ populations, the Belgian study sequenced only CD4+CD45RO+ memory cells.

The cysteine opens and the phenylalanine closes a CDR3 of 13 amino acids. Only CDR3 DNA remains: 39 bases, in frame from the first base. V was cut back by 4 bases and J by 5 bases, leaving a gap of 12 bases between them. Looking up the germline V gene yields CDR1 SQVTM and CDR2 ANQGSEA. Genomic DNA was extracted from sorted cells with the Quick-DNA Microprep Kit. Amplification of TCRbeta DNA was done with the immunoSEQ hsTCRbeta kit, following the protocol from the manufacturer. An Illumina MiSeq instrument was used to sequence the TCRbeta libraries. The study's own analysis went as follows. After out-of-frame sequences were removed, 2 million to 2.5 million distinct TCRbeta sequences remained, averaging about 66,813 per individual. Each individual was scored according to the count of 164 previously reported CMV-associated TCRbeta sequences and the total productive distinct TCRbeta count. A beta-binomial model was reimplemented in Python, and random forests from scikit-learn, run with default parameters, were trained on data from the US cohort. Classifier performance on the Belgian cohort was reported as the median AUC with percentile confidence intervals calculated over 10,000 bootstrap iterations. TCRdb took over this immuneACCESS table, retaining in-frame rearrangements with V and J assigned. Such tables are incomplete; in checked studies, under half of the missing clones stem from an unresolved V gene, and the remainder is unexplained. V and J calls and clone size are copied from that table; D and trimming were computed from the DNA. A total of 30,000 to 45,000 clones appear in this sample, 70% to 85% of them only once. The top ten clonotypes cover less than 5.5% of the sample.

Comment on this clone: Its target antigen remains unknown. Per-nucleotide qualities are absent, and no much larger clonotype sits a single base away.

Single viable CD3+CD4+CD8-CD45RO+ cells were sorted as memory CD4+ T cells on a FACSAria II. CMV serostatus was determined using a Roche Elecsys assay that detects serum IgG against CMV pp150, pp28, p38 and p52. After thawing, total CD4+ T cells were enriched by positive selection with CD4 magnetic microbeads. The samples came from a separate study whose specific focus was interrogating the CD4+ T cell memory repertoire. Peripheral blood mononuclear cells were isolated and cryopreserved according to standard operating procedures, and serum was stored at -80 degrees C. CD3-PerCP (BW264/56), CD4-APC (RPA-T4), CD45RO-PE (UCHT1) and CD8-Pacific Orange (3B5) antibodies were used for staining, and non-viable cells were excluded with Sytox blue.

This chain joins TRBV29-1 to TRBJ1-5, with an unclear D gene assignment. The sequenced sample was memory CD4+ T cells from blood. The receptor was isolated from an adult in good health and CMV-seropositive. The CDR3: CSVGGGPHQPQHF. The sequenced DNA: TGCAGCGTTGGGGGTGGTCCTCATCAGCCCCAGCATTTT.